Listed here are 14 T cell receptor beta chains from one sample, sequenced in a study of shared clonotypes between healthy human individuals. The protocol was immunoSEQ multiplex PCR, while the TCRdb copy is restricted to in-frame clones and leaves out a portion. The table includes around 1 million clones, approximately 76% detected once. The sample consisted of memory CD4+ T cells sorted from blood. Noted subset: CD45RA-negative fraction. These receptors all come from a man between 18 and 29 years old in good health.

This rearrangement joins TRBV5-1 to TRBJ2-3; weak D call: TRBD1 (6 bases). This CDR3 has 14 residues. V lost 4 bases, J lost 4 bases, and 13 bases lay in between. Germline values: CDR1 SGHRS, CDR2 YFSETQ. CDR3 in DNA: TGCGCCAGCAGCCGTGGGACAAGGGCAGATACGCAGTATTTT. This translates into CASSRGTRADTQYF.

In regard to this clone: The same CDR3 also results from other DNA sequences found in this sample. The V and J genes are TRBV5-1 and TRBJ2-7; maybe TRBD2 (6 bases). V lost 2 bases to trimming and J lost 2 bases, with 11 bases between them. The CDR3 contains 14 residues. Germline lookup yields CDR1 SGHRS and CDR2 YFSETQ. The CDR3 here is CASSFTAGAYEQYF. The CDR3 DNA reads TGCGCCAGCAGCTTTACAGCGGGCGCCTACGAGCAGTACTTC.

The chain has TRBV19 and TRBJ2-7, with no clear D. V was pared by 3 bases and J by 1 base, with 10 bases between. Germline-derived CDR1 and CDR2 are LNHDA and SQIVND (reference sequence). The CDR3 runs to 14 residues. The CDR3 DNA follows: TGTGCCAGTAGTATTTCTGAGAGATCCTACGAGCAGTACTTC. Translated: CASSISERSYEQYF.

The J gene is TRBJ2-1, the V gene TRBV6-5; D may be TRBD1 or TRBD2 (5 bases each). Germline V CDR1 and CDR2: MNHEY, SVGAGI. The CDR3 is made up of 16 amino acids. Between the trimmed V and J ends, which lost 4 bases and 4 bases, there was a span of 17 bases. CDR3 DNA: TGTGCCAGCAGTTCTGAGGGGAGCAGCCTATACAATGAGCAGTTCTTC. It specifies CASSSEGSSLYNEQFF.

On this clone: A read error likely explains this, since a far larger clone differs by one base. The same CDR3 also results from other DNA sequences found in this sample. The chain joins TRBV6-1 to TRBJ1-1, with no clear D. The CDR3 is 11 residues long. From germline, CDR1 is MNHNS and CDR2 SASEGT. Trimming cost V 6 bases and J 1 base, with 3 bases left between them. CDR3 residues: CASSRNTEAFF. The CDR3 DNA sequence: TGTGCCAGCAGCAGGAACACTGAAGCTTTCTTT.

The rearrangement uses TRBV5-1 and TRBJ2-7; TRBD1 aligns across 9 bases. Per the germline V gene, CDR1 is SGHRS and CDR2 is YFSETQ. CDR3 length equals 15 residues. Germline trimming cut 0 bases from V and 2 bases from J; bases unmatched to any gene: 3. Here the CDR3 DNA reads TGCGCCAGCAGCTTGGGTACAGGGGGCGCCTACGAGCAGTACTTC. Translation: CASSLGTGGAYEQYF.

V is TRBV19 and J is TRBJ1-2; 8 positions agree with TRBD1. Germline lookup yields CDR1 LNHDA and CDR2 SQIVND (reference sequence). CDR3 length: 15 residues. The J segment lost 2 bases and the V segment lost 7 bases, leaving 9 bases of the junction unmatched. The CDR3 region has the DNA TGTGCCAGTACATCCGGGACAGGTTCCAACTATGGCTACACCTTC. The encoded protein is CASTSGTGSNYGYTF.

The J gene is TRBJ2-2, the V gene TRBV28, with D unclear. CDR3 length equals 14 residues. Germline loops: CDR1 MDHEN, CDR2 SYDVKM. Trimming stripped 10 bases from V and 0 bases from J, with 12 bases between. The CDR3 loop is CATYRQSNTGELFF. The CDR3 DNA is TGTGCCACCTATCGGCAGTCGAACACCGGGGAGCTGTTTTTT.

In its sample, this clone was seen a few times. This chain connects TRBV30 to TRBJ1-5, with D possibly being TRBD1 (5 bases). Trimming shortened V by 2 bases and J by 3 bases, and 11 bases separated the two germline ends. The germline gives CDR1 GTSNPN, CDR2 SVGIG (reference sequence). This CDR3 is 14 amino acids long. The CDR3 reads CAWSMQGNNQPQHF. In DNA form, the CDR3 reads TGTGCCTGGAGTATGCAGGGCAACAATCAGCCCCAGCATTTT.

The chain employs TRBV6-1 and TRBJ1-2, with D perhaps TRBD1 (5 bases). The CDR3 is 13 amino acids. Germline values: CDR1 MNHNS, CDR2 SASEGT. Trimming left V 3 bases short and J 7 bases short, with 12 bases between. CDR3 loop: CASSDQGGFGYTF. The CDR3 coding sequence is TGTGCCAGCAGTGATCAGGGTGGATTTGGCTACACCTTC.

J is TRBJ1-2 and V is TRBV28, with TRBD1 matching over 8 bases. V was pared by 5 bases and J by 8 bases, with 10 bases of the junction left unmatched. The CDR3 consists of 14 residues. Germline V gene lookup returns CDR1 MDHEN and CDR2 SYDVKM. This CDR3 reads CASSRTDGQGGYTF. The CDR3 DNA follows: TGTGCCAGCAGTCGCACGGACGGACAGGGCGGCTACACCTTC.

This chain links TRBV7-2 with TRBJ2-1; D remains ambiguous. Trimming took 3 bases from V and 2 from J, leaving 5 bases between them. The CDR3 sequence is 13 residues long. The germline V gene encodes CDR1 SGHTA and CDR2 FQGNSA. The CDR3 spells CASSFGPYNEQFF. DNA of the CDR3: TGTGCCAGCAGCTTCGGGCCCTACAATGAGCAGTTCTTC.

This CDR3 reads CASSSGSSYNEQFF. In DNA, the CDR3 is TGTGCCAGCAGTAGCGGGAGCTCCTACAATGAGCAGTTCTTC. The chain combines TRBV2 with TRBJ2-1, with 8 bases that match TRBD2. CDR3 length: 14 residues. CDR1 and CDR2 (germline): SNHLY, FYNNEI. The V gene end was trimmed by 5 bases and the J gene end by 0 bases; junction bases not matched to a gene: 0.

This clone turned up a few times. The chain combines TRBV2 with TRBJ2-7; a possible D gene is TRBD1 (5 bases). Germline V gene sequence: CDR1 SNHLY, CDR2 FYNNEI. This CDR3 is 14 amino acids long. With 4 bases removed from V and 2 bases from J, the gap between germline ends came to 12 bases. The CDR3 protein is CASSGTHTTYEQYF. CDR3 DNA: TGTGCCAGCAGTGGGACACACACCACCTACGAGCAGTACTTC.